The 20 T cell receptor beta chains reported below all come from one sample, sequenced in a study of shared clonotypes between healthy human individuals. Method: immunoSEQ multiplex PCR; TCRdb's copy keeps in-frame clones and lacks some. The table includes approximately 500,000 clones, 90% to 96% detected once. Material for sequencing was naive CD4+ T cells sorted from blood. Subset reported: CD45RA+ positively selected. All receptors come from a woman aged 25 to 45 in good health.

The rearrangement joins TRBV28 to TRBJ2-1, with 10 nucleotides matching TRBD1. The CDR3 contains 15 residues. V was pared by 6 bases and J by 4 bases, with 6 bases of the junction left unmatched. Looked up from germline, CDR1 is MDHEN and CDR2 is SYDVKM. CDR3 sequence reads: CASSRGTGVYNEQFF. In nucleotides, the CDR3 is TGTGCCAGCAGCCGCGGGACAGGGGTTTACAATGAGCAGTTCTTC.

CDR3 amino acids: CASSSSFSGANVLTF. In nucleotides, the CDR3 is TGTGCCAGCAGTTCGTCCTTCTCTGGGGCCAACGTCCTGACTTTC. The chain is built from TRBV27 and TRBJ2-6; D is unresolved. In germline, CDR1 is MNHEY, CDR2 SMNVEV (reference sequence). This CDR3 comprises 15 residues. Trimming removed 4 bases at V and 0 bases at J, with 7 bases between. The complete variable domain, with remaining parts taken from reference TRBV27 and TRBJ2-6, reads EAQVTQNPRYLITVTGKKLTVTCSQNMNHEYMSWYRQDPGLGLRQIYYSMNVEVTDKGDVPEGYKVSRKEKRNFPLILESPSPNQTSLYFCASSSSFSGANVLTFGAGSRLTVL.

CDR3: CASSLHRSGEGYEQYF. CDR3 bases: TGCGCCAGCAGCTTGCATCGCTCGGGGGAGGGTTACGAGCAGTACTTC. The chain links TRBV5-1 to TRBJ2-7; 7 bases match TRBD2. This CDR3 is built from 16 residues. The germline V gene encodes CDR1 SGHRS and CDR2 YFSETQ. J gave up 4 bases and V 1 base, and 11 bases lay outside the gene matches.

This chain links TRBV7-9 with TRBJ2-5; 10 positions agree with TRBD1. The CDR3 totals 15 residues. Unmatched junction bases numbered 5, after V lost 2 bases and J lost 5 bases. Germline CDR1 SEHNR, CDR2 FQNEAQ (reference sequence). In DNA form, the CDR3 reads TGTGCCAGCAGCTTATTGGGGACAGGGGACGAGACCCAGTACTTC. Residues: CASSLLGTGDETQYF.

The V and J genes are TRBV27 and TRBJ2-1; D gene uncertain. Deletions cut 4 bases from V and 4 bases from J, with 17 bases between. The CDR3 runs to 16 residues. Per germline, CDR1 MNHEY and CDR2 SMNVEV (reference sequence). For the CDR3, the DNA is TGTGCCAGCAGTTCGTCGTCGGCCGGACGTTACAATGAGCAGTTCTTC. This gives the protein CASSSSSAGRYNEQFF.

The chain uses TRBV28 and TRBJ2-1, with D unclear. The V gene lost 7 bases and the J gene lost 10 bases, with 20 bases spanning the gap. Germline V gives CDR1 MDHEN, CDR2 SYDVKM. The CDR3 length is 14 residues. CDR3 region: CASNPSASAMEQFF. CDR3 in DNA: TGTGCCAGCAACCCATCGGCGTCTGCCATGGAGCAGTTCTTC.

This rearrangement joins TRBV6-1 to TRBJ2-7, with 10 bases aligning to TRBD1. This CDR3 has 14 residues. Germline lookup yields CDR1 MNHNS and CDR2 SASEGT. The V and J ends lost 6 bases and 4 bases, in that order; junction bases with no gene match: 6. The CDR3 DNA is TGTGCCAGCAGGGGGGACAGGGGAGGTTACGAGCAGTACTTC. This sequence encodes CASRGDRGGYEQYF.

The gene calls are TRBV6-6 and TRBJ2-3; 7 nucleotides match TRBD2. With V trimmed by 6 bases and J by 2 bases, 5 bases remained unmatched. Germline V CDR1 and CDR2: MNHNY, SVGAGI (reference sequence). This CDR3 comprises 14 residues. The CDR3 region is CASSYTSATDTQYF. The DNA for the CDR3 is TGTGCCAGCAGCTATACTAGCGCCACAGATACGCAGTATTTT.

The chain links TRBV10-2 to TRBJ1-5; D unclear. Germline V gives CDR1 WSHSY, CDR2 SAAADI. Deletions cut 2 bases from V and 6 bases from J, with 14 bases between. The CDR3 has 15 amino acids. The CDR3 region has the DNA TGCGCCAGCAGTGAGCCGCACACGGGAACTCAGCCCCAGCATTTT. This translates into CASSEPHTGTQPQHF.

V gene TRBV28 combines with J gene TRBJ1-2; D call uncertain. The CDR3 runs 14 residues. Trimming removed 5 bases from V and 4 bases from J, with 14 bases in between. Looked up from germline, CDR1 is MDHEN and CDR2 is SYDVKM. The CDR3 coding sequence is TGTGCCAGCAGTCTCGCCTCCGGGCGCTATGGCTACACCTTC. It yields the protein CASSLASGRYGYTF.

The gene calls are TRBV28 and TRBJ2-7, with D possibly being TRBD2 (6 bases). Trimming took 0 bases from V and 5 from J, leaving 11 bases between them. Germline CDR1 reads MDHEN; CDR2 reads SYDVKM. The CDR3 sequence is 14 residues long. Here the CDR3 reads CASSLWGRSDEQYF. CDR3 coding DNA: TGTGCCAGCAGTTTATGGGGGAGGTCCGACGAGCAGTACTTC.

CDR3 amino acids: CASSKESTHEQYF. The DNA for the CDR3 is TGTGCCAGCAGTAAGGAGTCGACCCACGAGCAGTACTTC. The chain links TRBV2 to TRBJ2-5, with no clear D. The DNA end is a closer match to TRBJ2-7, so the J assignment may be wrong. Germline V lookup: CDR1 SNHLY, CDR2 FYNNEI. The CDR3 covers 13 residues.

The chain joins TRBV2 to TRBJ2-3; D is unclear. In germline, CDR1 is SNHLY, CDR2 FYNNEI. V was trimmed by 6 bases and J by 1 base, leaving 11 bases between them. This CDR3 is built from 14 residues. As DNA, the CDR3 is TGTGCCAGCAGCCCCGTCGGAGGCACAGATACGCAGTATTTT. This sequence encodes CASSPVGGTDTQYF.

The chain links TRBV6-1 to TRBJ1-5, with D possibly TRBD1 on 5 matching bases. The V end was cut by 5 bases, the J end by 9 bases, with 20 bases between. The CDR3 runs to 15 residues. Per the germline V gene, CDR1 is MNHNS and CDR2 is SASEGT. CDR3 in amino acids: CASSSGGGPQGPQHF. The CDR3, as DNA: TGTGCCAGCAGTAGCGGAGGAGGGCCCCAGGGGCCCCAGCATTTT.

The rearrangement joins TRBV7-9 to TRBJ1-1; D gene ambiguous. The CDR3 runs to 13 residues. The germline V and J ends were trimmed by 0 bases and 8 bases, with 10 bases remaining between them. Germline assignment: CDR1 SEHNR and CDR2 FQNEAQ (reference sequence). The CDR3 region is CASSLARPREAFF. Written as DNA, the CDR3 is TGTGCCAGCAGCTTAGCTCGGCCCCGAGAAGCTTTCTTT.

The chain carries TRBV9 and TRBJ2-1; D is uncertain. This CDR3 contains 13 residues. Trimming removed 4 bases from V and 7 bases from J, with 12 bases in between. Germline V lookup: CDR1 SGDLS, CDR2 YYNGEE. CDR3 region: CASSPQVGNEQFF. In nucleotides, the CDR3 is TGTGCCAGCAGCCCCCAGGTGGGGAATGAGCAGTTCTTC.

The chain carries TRBV6-5 and TRBJ2-2; 9 positions agree with TRBD2. Per germline, CDR1 MNHEY and CDR2 SVGAGI. The ends lost 8 bases at V and 3 bases at J; junction bases unmatched: 7. CDR3 length: 15 residues. CDR3 loop: CASGMTSGHTGELFF. The CDR3 DNA sequence: TGTGCCAGCGGTATGACTAGCGGACACACCGGGGAGCTGTTTTTT.

This clone was observed a handful of times. The chain recombines TRBV4-1 with TRBJ1-5; TRBD1 aligns across 8 bases. Germline V gives CDR1 MGHRA, CDR2 YSYEKL. The CDR3 spans 16 residues. J lost 4 bases, V lost 0 bases, and 5 bases had no gene match. In DNA, the CDR3 is TGCGCCAGCAGCCAAGATGCAACAGGGGGAAATCAGCCCCAGCATTTT. As protein: CASSQDATGGNQPQHF.

The gene calls are TRBV19 and TRBJ2-7, with a weak D call TRBD1 (6 bases). Germline V gene lookup returns CDR1 LNHDA and CDR2 SQIVND (reference sequence). The CDR3 contains 15 residues. V was clipped by 5 bases and J by 0 bases, with 14 bases between them. As DNA, the CDR3 is TGTGCCAGTAGTTTCGGACAGCAGAGCTCCTACGAGCAGTACTTC. Encoded protein: CASSFGQQSSYEQYF.

The chain carries TRBV19 and TRBJ1-3; D is undetermined. Germline values: CDR1 LNHDA, CDR2 SQIVND (reference sequence). CDR3 size: 12 residues. The V end was cut by 6 bases, the J end by 7 bases, with 10 bases between. CDR3 sequence reads: CASSPRENTIYF. CDR3 coding DNA: TGTGCCAGTAGCCCAAGGGAGAACACCATATATTTT.